This TCR beta chain was found in a study of shared clonotypes between healthy human individuals (dated by TCRdb to 2020 to 2022). About the study as a whole: Two women and a few men aged 18 to 49 years were included in the cohort. Libraries were prepared and TCR repertoires were sequenced by different laboratories using diverse techniques, in order to increase sequencing depth and limit assay-specific biases. Per donor, three plates each were used for CD4 naive and CD4 memory, two for CD8 naive, and one for CD8 memory. Each donor's leukapheresis produced roughly between about 0.9 and 9.5 billion PBMCs. To estimate repertoire size and how much clonotype sharing occurs between individuals, the study deeply sequenced the blood TCR repertoires of five healthy adults.

On this clone: Its antigen is still unknown. No much larger clone is present one base from it, and per-base qualities are unavailable.

TCR CDR3 regions were amplified from genomic DNA by multiplex PCR using the deep immunoSEQ assay. Genomic DNA extracted from each cell subset was distributed evenly over all wells of several immunoSEQ 96-well plates, and each plate served as one replicate. For sorted subsets, around 200 ng genomic DNA, equal to 25,000 to 35,000 T cell genomes, was loaded into each replicate PCR. The purified libraries were quantified using a Qubit 3.0 fluorometer, sized with a Bioanalyzer 2100, and then quantified again using the KAPA Library Quantification kit. Each immunoSEQ 96-well plate was sequenced on its own single-read 150-cycle Illumina NextSeq 550 flow cell. From the authors' description of their analysis: Because only junctional sequences without quality scores were contained in the immunoSEQ output, filtering matching that applied to full-length reads could not be performed. Sequences were annotated with PyIR, a Python wrapper for IgBLAST v1.9, and V/J genes and CDR3 were assigned using IMGT germline references. Reads were removed for weak V/J assignments (E-value above 1e-6), missing CDR3, stop codons, out-of-frame junctions, or ambiguous translated residues. V3J clonotypes were defined as sequences sharing an identical inferred V gene, J gene, and CDR3 amino acid sequence. Percentage overlap between repertoires was computed as shared unique clonotypes divided by the size of the smaller repertoire. RTK rarefaction, the Chao1 estimator, and Recon v2.1 estimates of unobserved clonotypes were used to assess repertoire richness. Generation probabilities were computed with OLGA for all TCRbeta clonotypes obtained by the gDNA method from a few donors. In TCRdb, the immuneACCESS table is reduced to in-frame sequences with V and J assigned. These tables do not hold every clone; where another copy was compared, an unresolved V gene accounts for under half, and the others remain unexplained. V, J and clone size derive from that table, while D and trimming were established from the DNA sequence. The sample records under 1,100,000 clones, around four fifths of which are singletons. Together, the top ten hold 1.4% of the sample.

Sequences SGHVS (CDR1) and FNYEAQ (CDR2) are obtained from the germline V gene. The germline ends are 14 bases apart after V is trimmed by 5 bases and J by 4 bases. The CDR3 measures 14 amino acids from cysteine to phenylalanine. Only the CDR3 DNA stays, 42 bases, in frame from base 1. Donors were healthy HIV-negative adults with no recently reported acute infections or vaccinations. Every donor was a Caucasian adult residing in Nashville, Tennessee, USA. CD4+ T cells were enriched by magnetic negative selection, after which naive cells were positively selected on CD45RA and the negative fraction was taken as the memory subset. Blood was collected by leukapheresis, and PBMCs were isolated by Ficoll-Histopaque density gradient centrifugation and then cryopreserved in liquid nitrogen vapor phase. Analytical flow cytometry was used to check the purity and quantity of every magnetically sorted T cell population. Genomic DNA was isolated from every sorted fraction and measured by UV absorbance on a Nanodrop 2000c.

Study-wide findings and limitations: Sampling was restricted to blood, and TCR repertoires in tissues likely differ from the TCR repertoires found in blood. Based on pairwise subsampling, the degree of clonotype sharing among donors was expected to be affected by sequencing depth. Sharing across four donors was observed for 5% to 6.5% of naive CD4, 3% to 3.5% of naive CD8, 2.3% of memory CD4, and roughly 0.4% of memory CD8 clonotypes. Naive subsets generally had larger estimated clonotype richness than memory subsets did. Higher generation probabilities were observed for clonotypes shared by all four sorted-subset donors than for non-shared clonotypes. Incomplete sequencing was indicated by rarefaction of sorted-subset datasets, despite the large sequencing depth. Because the study included only a small number of donors, the genetic and exposure-history diversity represented was limited.

The origin of this receptor is a young man in good health. Sequenced input: memory CD4+ T cells sorted from blood. The intended sense of this specimen's cell subset or site label: CD45RA-negative fraction. The V gene is TRBV7-6 and the J gene is TRBJ2-5, and perhaps TRBD2 as D gene, on 5 matching bases. The CDR3 corresponds to CASSPTGNRETQYF. The DNA reads as follows: TGTGCCAGCAGCCCTACCGGGAACCGAGAGACCCAGTACTTC.